Following are 28 T cell receptor beta chains from one sample sequenced in a study of graft-versus-host responses after intestinal transplantation. Produced via immunoSEQ multiplex PCR; TCRdb's table is partial and in-frame only. The sample has approximately 85,000 clones, more than 85% seen once; the top ten hold 7.6%. Their antigens are not known. The sequenced sample was unstimulated CD8+ T cells sorted from spleen or lymph node cells, obtained before transplant. These receptors all stem from a human donor who was the organ donor for an intestinal transplant.

This chain joins TRBV5-4 and TRBJ1-2; D is perhaps TRBD1 (6 bases). Trimming stripped 1 base from V and 2 bases from J, with 12 bases between. This CDR3 has 15 residues. Germline assignment: CDR1 SGHNT and CDR2 YYREEE (reference sequence). CDR3 region: CASSLRGAPNYGYTF. The CDR3 DNA follows: TGTGCCAGCAGCTTGCGGGGGGCGCCGAACTATGGCTACACCTTC.

This clone was seen just once. CDR3 bases: TGTGCCAGCAGCCCAGAATCGGGACAGATTTACGAGCAGTACTTC. Its protein is CASSPESGQIYEQYF. The chain employs TRBV7-9 and TRBJ2-7; 7 bases map to TRBD1. The trim removed 5 bases at V and 4 bases at J, leaving 11 bases unmatched. Germline CDR1 SEHNR, CDR2 FQNEAQ (reference sequence). The CDR3 length is 15 residues.

This chain links TRBV29-1 with TRBJ2-7, with 9 nucleotides matching TRBD2. The germline V gene encodes CDR1 SQVTM and CDR2 ANQGSEA. CDR3 length: 12 amino acids. With 2 bases clipped from V and 4 bases from J, the junction kept 0 bases outside the gene matches. CDR3 residues: CSVELAGYEQYF. The CDR3 DNA reads TGCAGCGTTGAACTAGCGGGGTACGAGCAGTACTTC.

V is TRBV4-1 and J is TRBJ1-2; 8 bases are a match to TRBD1. The CDR3 loop spans 16 amino acids. Germline V gene data show CDR1 as MGHRA and CDR2 as YSYEKL. V was pared by 3 bases and J by 0 bases, with 6 bases of the junction left unmatched. In DNA form, the CDR3 reads TGCGCCAGCAGCCAGCCCTGGACAGGGTCTAACTATGGCTACACCTTC. Amino acid sequence: CASSQPWTGSNYGYTF.

The V call is TRBV11-3, the J call TRBJ1-5, with unresolved D. The CDR3 covers 15 residues. Germline assignment: CDR1 SGHNT and CDR2 YENEEA. V lost 3 bases, J lost 4 bases, and 13 bases lay in between. The CDR3 coding sequence is TGTGCCAGCAGCTTCCTACTTACAGCTAATCAGCCCCAGCATTTT. Translated: CASSFLLTANQPQHF. Using reference TRBV11-3 and TRBJ1-5 for the parts outside the CDR3, the full variable domain is EAGVVQSPRYKIIEKKQPVAFWCNPISGHNTLYWYLQNLGQGPELLIRYENEEAVDDSQLPKDRFSAERLKGVDSTLKIQPAELGDSAVYLCASSFLLTANQPQHFGDGTRLSIL.

The chain has TRBV18 and TRBJ2-7; D may be TRBD1 (7 bases). V gave up 6 bases and J gave up 3 bases, with 21 bases separating them. The germline CDR1 and CDR2 sequences are KGHSH and LQKENI. CDR3 size: 16 residues. The chain's CDR3 is CASSLLSEGASYEQYF. The CDR3, as DNA: TGTGCCAGCTCCCTCCTTTCGGAGGGGGCTAGCTACGAGCAGTACTTC.

V gene TRBV27 combines with J gene TRBJ1-5, with TRBD1 matching over 7 bases. The CDR3 is 14 amino acids. Germline loops: CDR1 MNHEY, CDR2 SMNVEV (reference sequence). With V trimmed by 6 bases and J by 6 bases, 8 bases remained unmatched. The DNA of the CDR3 is TGTGCCAGCAGCCCCCCAGGGGGAGTTCAGCCCCAGCATTTT. Residues: CASSPPGGVQPQHF.

J is TRBJ1-2 and V is TRBV6-5; no reliable D call. The CDR3 length is 13 residues. Trimming took off 4 bases at V and 4 bases at J, with 10 bases between the two ends. Per the germline V gene, CDR1 is MNHEY and CDR2 is SVGAGI. CDR3 coding DNA: TGTGCCAGCAGTTCCGGCGGAATCTATGGCTACACCTTC. Its protein is CASSSGGIYGYTF.

The chain carries TRBV6-1 and TRBJ2-7; no definite D call. V was cut by 3 bases and J by 6 bases, with 12 bases left in between. Germline CDR1 and CDR2: MNHNS and SASEGT. CDR3 size: 13 residues. The CDR3 region is CASSDLLTSEQYF. The CDR3, as DNA: TGTGCCAGCAGTGATCTTCTTACGAGCGAGCAGTACTTC.

The V and J genes are TRBV11-3 and TRBJ2-7; 7 bases match TRBD1. Germline values: CDR1 SGHNT, CDR2 YENEEA. Trimming at V came to 4 bases and at J to 0 bases, leaving 6 bases not matched to a gene. This CDR3 comprises 15 residues. Here the CDR3 reads CASSSTGLSSYEQYF. The CDR3 nucleotides are TGTGCCAGCAGCTCGACAGGGCTTAGCTCCTACGAGCAGTACTTC.

This chain uses TRBV2 with TRBJ2-1, with 9 positions matching TRBD2. Per the germline V gene, CDR1 is SNHLY and CDR2 is FYNNEI. J was trimmed by 6 bases and V by 5 bases; bases with no gene match: 8. There are 15 residues in the CDR3. CDR3: CASSTGTSPTNEQFF. The DNA of the CDR3 is TGTGCCAGCAGTACCGGGACTAGCCCGACCAATGAGCAGTTCTTC.

Comments on this clone: The germline gene is not matched at one end of the junction; a read error may be the cause. The chain employs TRBV4-1 and TRBJ2-7; a possible D gene is TRBD1 (5 bases). CDR1 and CDR2 from the germline V gene are MGHRA and YSYEKL. The CDR3 is made up of 13 amino acids. CDR3 nucleotide sequence: TGTGCCAGCAGCCAAGTAGGGGCCGGCGAGCAGTACTTC. This translates into CASSQVGAGEQYF.

This clone was picked up one time. The V gene is TRBV19, the J gene TRBJ1-5; tentative D call: TRBD1 (5 bases). The CDR3 is 17 residues long. Germline CDR1 LNHDA, CDR2 SQIVND (reference sequence). The ends were cut back, 3 bases at V and 2 bases at J, with 17 bases in the middle. The CDR3 DNA follows: TGTGCCAGTAGTATGTGGGATCCTGGCAGGGGCAATCAGCCCCAGCATTTT. It codes for CASSMWDPGRGNQPQHF.

V is TRBV6-4 and J is TRBJ2-3; D is perhaps TRBD1 (6 bases). The CDR3 spans 14 residues. Trimming removed 3 bases from V and 3 bases from J, with 10 bases in between. In germline, CDR1 is MRHNA, CDR2 SNTAGT. DNA of the CDR3: TGTGCCAGCAGTGAGGGACACCGGACAGATACGCAGTATTTT. It yields the protein CASSEGHRTDTQYF.

V gene TRBV21-1 combines with J gene TRBJ2-7; the table's D gene call, TRBD1, was not cross checked with the DNA. TRBV21-1 is annotated as a pseudogene. This CDR3 spans 14 amino acids. This CDR3 is CASSDPGDRREQYF. Written as DNA, the CDR3 is TGTGCCAGCAGCGACCCCGGGGACAGGCGCGAGCAGTACTTC.

The V and J genes are TRBV2 and TRBJ1-1; 8 positions agree with TRBD1. V lost 6 bases, J lost 7 bases, and 4 bases stayed unmatched. There are 12 residues in the CDR3. Germline V gene lookup returns CDR1 SNHLY and CDR2 FYNNEI. CDR3 sequence reads: CASRGQGGEAFF. CDR3 nucleotide sequence: TGTGCCAGCAGAGGACAGGGCGGTGAAGCTTTCTTT.

This chain joins TRBV2 and TRBJ1-2; a weak D match, TRBD1 (6 bases). V was cut by 2 bases and J by 3 bases, with 13 bases left in between. This CDR3 is built from 15 residues. Germline CDR1 and CDR2: SNHLY and FYNNEI. The CDR3 DNA sequence: TGTGCCAGCAGTGAACTACCGGACAGTCACTATGGCTACACCTTC. This encodes CASSELPDSHYGYTF.

The chain uses TRBV6-1 and TRBJ2-1; D unclear. This CDR3 region has 12 residues. The germline V gene has CDR1 MNHNS and CDR2 SASEGT. Between the trimmed V and J ends, which lost 8 bases and 0 bases, there was a span of 5 bases. CDR3: CASQPSYNEQFF. The CDR3 nucleotides read TGTGCCAGCCAGCCCTCCTACAATGAGCAGTTCTTC.

The chain carries TRBV7-3 and TRBJ2-1; TRBD2 might be the D (5 bases). The CDR3 length is 12 residues. Germline values: CDR1 SGHTA, CDR2 FQGTGA. Trimming took 5 bases from V and 8 from J, leaving 10 bases between them. CDR3 loop: CASSRPGDEQFF. CDR3 nucleotides: TGTGCCAGCAGCCGCCCCGGGGATGAGCAGTTCTTC.

V and J are TRBV27 and TRBJ1-1, with D possibly TRBD1 on 5 matching bases. The length of the CDR3 is 15 residues. Germline lookup yields CDR1 MNHEY and CDR2 SMNVEV (reference sequence). Trimming shortened V by 8 bases and J by 0 bases, and 16 bases separated the two germline ends. The chain's CDR3 is CASFGQGIMNTEAFF. For the CDR3, the DNA is TGTGCCAGCTTTGGGCAGGGAATCATGAACACTGAAGCTTTCTTT.

This rearrangement joins TRBV10-3 to TRBJ2-5; maybe TRBD1 (5 bases). The ends were cut back, 3 bases at V and 2 bases at J, with 10 bases in the middle. Germline-derived CDR1 and CDR2 are ENHRY and SYGVKD. The CDR3 has 14 residues. CDR3 in DNA: TGTGCCATCAGTGAACACCAGGGTCAAGAGACCCAGTACTTC. Amino acids: CAISEHQGQETQYF.

The chain has TRBV28 and TRBJ2-1; tentative D call: TRBD1 (6 bases). The CDR3 loop spans 15 amino acids. Trimming left V 7 bases short and J 5 bases short, with 18 bases between. CDR1 is MDHEN, CDR2 SYDVKM, per germline. CDR3 coding DNA: TGTGCCAGCAACTCCGGACACAGGGTGAACAATGAGCAGTTCTTC. Its translation: CASNSGHRVNNEQFF. The full variable domain, with the rest looked up from reference TRBV28 and TRBJ2-1, is DVKVTQSSRYLVKRTGEKVFLECVQDMDHENMFWYRQDPGLGLRLIYFSYDVKMKEKGDIPEGYSVSREKKERFSLILESASTNQTSMYLCASNSGHRVNNEQFFGPGTRLTVL.

The V call is TRBV19, the J call TRBJ2-5; 9 bases are shared with TRBD1. TRBJ2-7 explains the end of the DNA better; the J call may be wrong. The CDR3 length is 14 residues. CDR1 is LNHDA and CDR2 is SQIVND in the germline V gene (reference sequence). Here the CDR3 DNA reads TGTGCCAGTAGTATAGCCGGGACAGGGAACGAGCAGTACTTC. It specifies CASSIAGTGNEQYF.

The genes are TRBV11-2 and TRBJ1-2; weak D call: TRBD1 (5 bases). The CDR3 sequence is 17 residues long. V was clipped by 2 bases and J by 0 bases, with 16 bases between them. The germline gives CDR1 SGHAT, CDR2 FQNNGV. CDR3 sequence reads: CASSLTPQGSPNYGYTF. The CDR3 DNA sequence: TGTGCCAGCAGCTTAACGCCGCAGGGCAGCCCTAACTATGGCTACACCTTC. The whole variable domain, remainder taken from reference TRBV11-2 and TRBJ1-2, is EAGVAQSPRYKIIEKRQSVAFWCNPISGHATLYWYQQILGQGPKLLIQFQNNGVVDDSQLPKDRFSAERLKGVDSTLKIQPAKLEDSAVYLCASSLTPQGSPNYGYTFGSGTRLTVV.

The rearrangement links TRBV11-2 to TRBJ2-4, with D perhaps being TRBD1 or TRBD2 (5 bases each). Germline assignment: CDR1 SGHAT and CDR2 FQNNGV. Trimming took off 2 bases at V and 4 bases at J, with 24 bases between the two ends. This CDR3 spans 19 amino acids. CDR3 bases: TGTGCCAGCAGCTTATCCCTCGAGGGGCAGGGTCGGCCAAAAAACATTCAGTACTTC. It yields the protein CASSLSLEGQGRPKNIQYF.

The chain combines TRBV5-4 with TRBJ1-2; D unresolved. The germline CDR1 and CDR2 sequences are SGHNT and YYREEE (reference sequence). CDR3 length equals 13 residues. Trimming took off 5 bases at V and 4 bases at J, with 12 bases between the two ends. The CDR3 region has the DNA TGTGCCAGCAGGGCTACAGAGATCTATGGCTACACCTTC. Its protein product is CASRATEIYGYTF.

J is TRBJ2-7 and V is TRBV27, with 11 positions matching TRBD2. Germline CDR1 reads MNHEY; CDR2 reads SMNVEV (reference sequence). The CDR3 length is 15 residues. V was pared by 5 bases and J by 2 bases, with 5 bases of the junction left unmatched. The CDR3 protein is CASSPGTSGPYEQYF. The CDR3 DNA reads TGTGCCAGCAGTCCCGGGACTAGCGGTCCCTACGAGCAGTACTTC.

The chain recombines TRBV19 with TRBJ1-1, with D possibly matching TRBD1 (5 bases). CDR3 length equals 14 residues. Trimming took 5 bases from V and 1 from J, leaving 11 bases between them. CDR1 is LNHDA, CDR2 SQIVND, per germline (reference sequence). CDR3 amino acids: CASSWGTRNTEAFF. The DNA of the CDR3 is TGTGCCAGTAGTTGGGGGACTAGGAACACTGAAGCTTTCTTT.